This T cell receptor (beta chain) was sequenced in a study of early stage breast cancer tumors. Looking at the study overall: Most invasive tumors, about 70% of the 16, were ER+/PR+/HER2-. Average read coverage per sample was roughly 9.1-fold. Study-wide results and limits: Chain pairing and CD4, CD8 or FOXP3 expression were not captured.

Germline CDR1 reads SEHNR; CDR2 reads FQNEAQ (reference sequence). The CDR3 length is 14 residues. The V end was cut by 1 base, the J end by 1 base, with 4 bases between. The data were produced by immunoSEQ multiplex PCR, yet TCRdb's version contains in-frame clones alone and is incomplete. The data contain about 72,000 clones, roughly three quarters of them singletons. Only a few counts were recorded for this clone. The antigen remains unidentified. Sequencing was performed on blood. The chain couples TRBV7-9 to TRBJ2-2; no reliable D call. The receptor was derived from a person between 55 and 69 years old with breast cancer. The CDR3 protein is CASSLGGNTGELFF. DNA of the CDR3: TGTGCCAGCAGCTTAGGGGGGAACACCGGGGAGCTGTTTTTT.